This record covers a single T cell receptor beta chain. Extracted from the samples, RNA was reverse transcribed into cDNA to serve as the sequencing template. Produced via immunoSEQ multiplex PCR; TCRdb's table is partial and in-frame only. The data contain 150,000 to 200,000 clones, about 60% of them singletons. This specimen belongs to a study of CD8+ T cells in alopecia areata. The TCR was taken from a human donor in good health. The sequencing sample was made of CD4+ T cells sorted from blood.

The CDR3 nucleotides are TGTGCCAGCAGCCCTTTGACTAGCGGGGGCGGGAATGAGCAGTTCTTC. It translates to CASSPLTSGGGNEQFF. V usage is TRBV7-9 and J usage is TRBJ2-1, with 12 bases that match TRBD2. CDR3 length equals 16 residues. The germline V gene has CDR1 SEHNR and CDR2 FQNEAQ (reference sequence). Trimming cost V 5 bases and J 7 bases; bases outside gene matches: 9.